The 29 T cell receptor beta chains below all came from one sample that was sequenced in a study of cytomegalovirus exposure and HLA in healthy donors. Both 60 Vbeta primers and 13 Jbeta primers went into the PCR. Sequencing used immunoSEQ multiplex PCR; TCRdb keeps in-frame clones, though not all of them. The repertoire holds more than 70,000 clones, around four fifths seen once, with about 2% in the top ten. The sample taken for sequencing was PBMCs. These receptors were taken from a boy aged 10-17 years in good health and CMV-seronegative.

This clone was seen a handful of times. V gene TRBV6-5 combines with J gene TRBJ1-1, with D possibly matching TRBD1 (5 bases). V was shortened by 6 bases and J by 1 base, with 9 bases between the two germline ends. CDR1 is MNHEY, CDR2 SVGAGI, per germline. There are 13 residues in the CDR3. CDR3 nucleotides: TGTGCCAGCAGAAGGGGCAAGAACACTGAAGCTTTCTTT. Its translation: CASRRGKNTEAFF.

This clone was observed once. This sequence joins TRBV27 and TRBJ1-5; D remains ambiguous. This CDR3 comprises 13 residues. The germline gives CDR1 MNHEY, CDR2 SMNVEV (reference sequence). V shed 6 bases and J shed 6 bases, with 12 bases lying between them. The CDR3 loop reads CASRLFIGQPQHF. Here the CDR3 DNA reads TGTGCCAGCAGGCTGTTTATCGGTCAGCCCCAGCATTTT.

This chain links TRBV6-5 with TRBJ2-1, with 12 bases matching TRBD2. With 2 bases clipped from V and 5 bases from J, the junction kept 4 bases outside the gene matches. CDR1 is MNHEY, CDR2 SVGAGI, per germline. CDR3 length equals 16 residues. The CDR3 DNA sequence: TGTGCCAGCAGTTACGACACTAGCGGGGGGAACAATGAGCAGTTCTTC. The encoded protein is CASSYDTSGGNNEQFF.

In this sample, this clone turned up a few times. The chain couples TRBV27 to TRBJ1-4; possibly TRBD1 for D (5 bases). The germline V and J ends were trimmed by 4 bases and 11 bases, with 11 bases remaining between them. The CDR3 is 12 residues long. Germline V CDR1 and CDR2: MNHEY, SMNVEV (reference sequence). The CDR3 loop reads CASSSGSRKLFF. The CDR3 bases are TGTGCCAGCAGTTCAGGGTCGAGGAAACTGTTTTTT.

CDR3 in DNA: TGCGCCAGCAGCCAGGAAGGGACAGCTCGGGGAAACATTCAGTACTTC. Residues: CASSQEGTARGNIQYF. This chain connects TRBV4-3 to TRBJ2-4; TRBD1 aligns across 7 bases. The germline V gene encodes CDR1 LGHNA and CDR2 YSLEER. This CDR3 is 16 amino acids long. The junction had 11 bases not matched to a gene; V was cut back by 3 bases and J by 6 bases.

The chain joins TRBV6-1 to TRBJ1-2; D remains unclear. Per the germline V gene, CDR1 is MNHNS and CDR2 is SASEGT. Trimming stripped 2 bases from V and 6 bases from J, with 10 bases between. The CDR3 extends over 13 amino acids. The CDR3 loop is CASSERGRHGYTF. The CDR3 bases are TGTGCCAGCAGTGAACGCGGGCGCCATGGCTACACCTTC.

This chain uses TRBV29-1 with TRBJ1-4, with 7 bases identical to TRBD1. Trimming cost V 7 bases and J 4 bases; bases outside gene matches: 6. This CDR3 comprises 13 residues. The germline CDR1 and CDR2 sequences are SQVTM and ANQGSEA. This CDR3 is CSAGTALNEKLFF. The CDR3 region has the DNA TGCAGCGCGGGGACAGCACTTAATGAAAAACTGTTTTTT.

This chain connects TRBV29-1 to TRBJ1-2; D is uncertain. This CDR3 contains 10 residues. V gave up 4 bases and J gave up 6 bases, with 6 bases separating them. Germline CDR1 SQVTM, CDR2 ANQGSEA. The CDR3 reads CSVGWHGYTF. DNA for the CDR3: TGCAGCGTTGGGTGGCATGGCTACACCTTC.

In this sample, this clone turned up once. CDR3 bases: TGTGCCAGCAGCCCCGTGGTAGCTACGCAGTATTTT. Translation gives CASSPVVATQYF. The chain has TRBV9 and TRBJ2-3; no reliable D call. V was cut by 4 bases and J by 8 bases, with 11 bases left in between. Germline lookup yields CDR1 SGDLS and CDR2 YYNGEE. The CDR3 is 12 residues long.

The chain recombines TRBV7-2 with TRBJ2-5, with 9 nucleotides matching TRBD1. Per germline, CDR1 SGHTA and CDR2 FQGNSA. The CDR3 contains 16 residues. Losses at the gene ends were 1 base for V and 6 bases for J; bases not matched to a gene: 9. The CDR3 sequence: CASSLVPSGQGKTQYF. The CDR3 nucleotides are TGTGCCAGCAGCTTAGTTCCATCCGGACAGGGGAAGACCCAGTACTTC.

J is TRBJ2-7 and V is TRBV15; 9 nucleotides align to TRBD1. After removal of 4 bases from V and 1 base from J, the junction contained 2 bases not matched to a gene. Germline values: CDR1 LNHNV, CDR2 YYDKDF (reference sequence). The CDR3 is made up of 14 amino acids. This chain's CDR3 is CATSTTGGSYEQYF. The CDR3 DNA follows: TGTGCCACCAGCACGACAGGGGGGTCCTACGAGCAGTACTTC.

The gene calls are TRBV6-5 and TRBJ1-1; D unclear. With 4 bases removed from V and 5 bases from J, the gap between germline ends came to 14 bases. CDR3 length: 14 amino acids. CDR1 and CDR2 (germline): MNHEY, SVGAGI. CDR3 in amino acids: CASSFRELGTEAFF. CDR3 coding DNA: TGTGCCAGCAGTTTCCGGGAACTGGGGACTGAAGCTTTCTTT.

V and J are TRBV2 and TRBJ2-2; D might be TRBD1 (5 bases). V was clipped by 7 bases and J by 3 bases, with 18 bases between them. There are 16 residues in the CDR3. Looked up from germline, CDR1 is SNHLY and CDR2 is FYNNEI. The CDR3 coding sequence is TGTGCCAGCAAGGCACAAAGGGGTGGTTACACCGGGGAGCTGTTTTTT. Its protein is CASKAQRGGYTGELFF. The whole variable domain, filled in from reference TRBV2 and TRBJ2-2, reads EPEVTQTPSHQVTQMGQEVILRCVPISNHLYFYWYRQILGQKVEFLVSFYNNEISEKSEIFDDQFSVERPDGSNFTLKIRSTKLEDSAMYFCASKAQRGGYTGELFFGEGSRLTVL.

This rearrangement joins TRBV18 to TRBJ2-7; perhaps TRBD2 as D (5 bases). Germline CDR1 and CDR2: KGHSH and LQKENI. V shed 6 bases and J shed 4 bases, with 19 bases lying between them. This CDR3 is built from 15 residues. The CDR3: CASSPSPGISYEQYF. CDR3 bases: TGTGCCAGCTCCCCTAGCCCGGGGATCTCATACGAGCAGTACTTC.

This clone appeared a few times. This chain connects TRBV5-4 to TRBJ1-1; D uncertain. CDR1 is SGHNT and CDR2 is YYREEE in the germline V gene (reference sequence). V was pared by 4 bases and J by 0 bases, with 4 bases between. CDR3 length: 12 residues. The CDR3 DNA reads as TGTGCCAGCAGCGCGGTGAACACTGAAGCTTTCTTT. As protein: CASSAVNTEAFF.

CDR3 sequence: CASSKREAGYNEQFF. CDR3 DNA sequence: TGTGCCAGCAGTAAGCGGGAGGCCGGTTACAATGAGCAGTTCTTC. V gene TRBV28 combines with J gene TRBJ2-1; 9 bases line up with TRBD2. Germline lookup yields CDR1 MDHEN and CDR2 SYDVKM. Germline trimming cut 5 bases from V and 4 bases from J; bases unmatched to any gene: 6. The CDR3 runs 15 residues.

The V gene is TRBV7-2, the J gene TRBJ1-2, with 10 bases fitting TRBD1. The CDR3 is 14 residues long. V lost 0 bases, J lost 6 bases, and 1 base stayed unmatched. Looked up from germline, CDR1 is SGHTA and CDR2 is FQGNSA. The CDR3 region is CASSLAGTGDGYTF. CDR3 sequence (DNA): TGTGCCAGCAGCTTAGCGGGGACAGGGGATGGCTACACCTTC.

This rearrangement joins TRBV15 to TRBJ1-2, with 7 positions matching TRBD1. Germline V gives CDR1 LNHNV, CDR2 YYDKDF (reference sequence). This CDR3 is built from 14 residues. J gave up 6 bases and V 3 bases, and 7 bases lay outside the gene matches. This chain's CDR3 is CATSSQDRRDGYTF. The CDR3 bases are TGTGCCACCAGCAGTCAGGACAGGAGGGATGGCTACACCTTC.

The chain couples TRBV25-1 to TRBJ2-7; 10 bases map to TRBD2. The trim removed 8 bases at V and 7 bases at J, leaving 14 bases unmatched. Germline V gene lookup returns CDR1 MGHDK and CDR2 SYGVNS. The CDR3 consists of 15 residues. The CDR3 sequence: CASASGRNSPGEQYF. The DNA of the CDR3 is TGTGCCAGCGCTAGCGGGAGAAATTCCCCCGGGGAGCAGTACTTC.

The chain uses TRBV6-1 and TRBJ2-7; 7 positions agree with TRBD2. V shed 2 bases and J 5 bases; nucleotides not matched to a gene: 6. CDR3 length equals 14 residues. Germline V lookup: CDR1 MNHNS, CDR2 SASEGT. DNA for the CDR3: TGTGCCAGCAGTGAATCCGGGAGGACGCACGAGCAGTACTTC. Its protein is CASSESGRTHEQYF.

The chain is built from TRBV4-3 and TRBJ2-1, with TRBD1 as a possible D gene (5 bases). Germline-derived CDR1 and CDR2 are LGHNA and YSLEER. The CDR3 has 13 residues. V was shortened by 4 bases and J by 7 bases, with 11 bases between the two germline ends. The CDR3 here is CASSPPAGNEQFF. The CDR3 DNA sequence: TGCGCCAGCAGCCCCCCCGCAGGGAATGAGCAGTTCTTC.

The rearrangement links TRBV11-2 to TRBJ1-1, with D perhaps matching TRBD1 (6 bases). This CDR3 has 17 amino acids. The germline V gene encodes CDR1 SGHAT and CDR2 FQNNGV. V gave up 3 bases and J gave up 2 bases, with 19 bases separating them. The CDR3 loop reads CASSFSSMDRVNTEAFF. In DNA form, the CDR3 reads TGTGCCAGCAGCTTTTCCTCGATGGACAGAGTTAACACTGAAGCTTTCTTT.

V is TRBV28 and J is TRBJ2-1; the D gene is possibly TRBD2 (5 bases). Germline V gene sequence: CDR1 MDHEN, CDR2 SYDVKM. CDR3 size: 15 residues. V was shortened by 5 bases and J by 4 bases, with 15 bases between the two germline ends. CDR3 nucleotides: TGTGCCAGCAGTAGGGAGAGCCGAACATACAATGAGCAGTTCTTC. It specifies CASSRESRTYNEQFF.

CDR3 DNA: TGTGCCAGCAGCTTCCCAGGGGGGTCAGATACGCAGTATTTT. Protein sequence: CASSFPGGSDTQYF. The chain is built from TRBV7-3 and TRBJ2-3; TRBD1 is a possible D gene (7 bases). Germline assignment: CDR1 SGHTA and CDR2 FQGTGA. V was cut by 3 bases and J by 4 bases, with 11 bases left in between. The length of the CDR3 is 14 residues.

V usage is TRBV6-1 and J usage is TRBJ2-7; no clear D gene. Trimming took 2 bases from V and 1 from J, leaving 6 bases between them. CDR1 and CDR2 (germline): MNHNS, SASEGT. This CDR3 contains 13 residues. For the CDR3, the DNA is TGTGCCAGCAGTGAAACAGTATCCTACGAGCAGTACTTC. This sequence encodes CASSETVSYEQYF.

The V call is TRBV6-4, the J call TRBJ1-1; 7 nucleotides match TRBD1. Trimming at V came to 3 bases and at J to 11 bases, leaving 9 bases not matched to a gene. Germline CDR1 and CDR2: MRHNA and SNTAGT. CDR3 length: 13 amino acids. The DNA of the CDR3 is TGTGCCAGCAGTGAATCAGATGGGACAGTCGCTTTCTTT. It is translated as CASSESDGTVAFF.

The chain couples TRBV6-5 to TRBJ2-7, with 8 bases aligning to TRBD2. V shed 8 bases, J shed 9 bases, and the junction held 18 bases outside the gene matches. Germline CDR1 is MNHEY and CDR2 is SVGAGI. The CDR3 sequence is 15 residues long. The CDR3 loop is CASRGGGIQRVWQYF. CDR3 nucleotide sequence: TGTGCCAGCCGGGGGGGCGGGATACAACGTGTATGGCAGTACTTC.

CDR3 DNA sequence: TGCGCCAGCAGTGAACAACAGGGTTCCTACGAGCAGTACTTC. It translates to CASSEQQGSYEQYF. V and J are TRBV10-2 and TRBJ2-7, with a tentative D call TRBD1 (6 bases). The germline V gene has CDR1 WSHSY and CDR2 SAAADI. V lost 3 bases, J lost 1 base, and 10 bases lay in between. The CDR3 consists of 14 residues.

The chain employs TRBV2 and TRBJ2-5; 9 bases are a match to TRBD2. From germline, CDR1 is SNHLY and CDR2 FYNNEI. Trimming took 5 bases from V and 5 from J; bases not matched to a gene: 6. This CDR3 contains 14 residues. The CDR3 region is CASSNLAGRETQYF. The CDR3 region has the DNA TGTGCCAGCAGTAACCTAGCGGGGCGGGAGACCCAGTACTTC.